This T cell receptor (beta chain) was identified in a study of T cell responses to AZD1222 COVID-19 vaccine. Study-wide results and caveats: Spike-wide coverage was observed for vaccine-associated CD4 TCRs, with dominant responses at 160-218 and 743-854.

This CDR3 has 15 residues. V lost 2 bases, J lost 8 bases, and 17 bases lay in between. CDR1 SGDLS and CDR2 YYNGEE come from the germline V gene. Libraries were prepared by immunoSEQ multiplex PCR; TCRdb keeps only in-frame clonotypes and omits some of them. The data contain fewer than 110,000 clones, 92% of them singletons. Points on this clone: Its antigen is unknown.

Sequenced here: peripheral blood, sampled 28 days after the second AZD1222 dose. This clonotype originated in an adult who received the AZD1222 COVID-19 vaccine. The chain joins TRBV9 to TRBJ2-1, with a possible D match to TRBD1 (6 bases). This CDR3 is CASSVRPMGAYEQFF. The CDR3 DNA follows: TGTGCCAGCAGCGTGAGACCTATGGGGGCTTATGAGCAGTTCTTC.